This entry features one T cell receptor (beta chain) sequence. The intended depth for sequencing was 1 in 200,000 to 1 in 1 million T cells. TCRdb's table, derived via immunoSEQ multiplex PCR, lists solely in-frame clones and lacks some. Here the sample spans approximately 84,000 clones, more than 70% being singletons. The data were obtained in a study of cytotoxic CD8 clonotypes in ibrutinib-treated CLL. At the level of the study: Samples averaged approximately 240,000 productive templates and some 91,000 productive rearrangements.

This sequence was found in a human donor with chronic lymphocytic leukemia. Sequences were derived from PBMCs, sampled before ibrutinib treatment.

CDR3: CSERTGGTDTQYF. CDR3 in DNA: TGCAGCGAACGGACAGGGGGCACAGATACGCAGTATTTT. The rearrangement links TRBV29-1 to TRBJ2-3; 9 nucleotides agree with TRBD1. The CDR3 is made up of 13 amino acids. The J segment lost 1 base and the V segment lost 7 bases, leaving 3 bases of the junction unmatched. The germline V gene has CDR1 SQVTM and CDR2 ANQGSEA.